The 31 T cell receptor beta chains in this list originate from one sample, sequenced in a study of post-analysis software for immune sequencing data. The study's findings and limits: Controls showed lower frequencies than patients for roughly 5 TRBV segments, and TRBV5-6, TRBV5-1 and TRBV20-1 were among these.

Prepared libraries of TCR beta cDNA carried unique molecular identifiers. TCRdb analysed the PCR reads with MiXCR anew, one entry per CDR3 protein. The sample holds a few hundred thousand distinct CDR3 sequences, approximately 33% seen once. Their specific antigens are unknown. The sequencing input was blood. These receptors came from a girl aged 5 to 17 with multiple sclerosis.

The chain recombines TRBV5-6 with TRBJ2-1, with 10 positions matching TRBD2. With V trimmed by 0 bases and J by 7 bases, 7 bases remained unmatched. Looked up from germline, CDR1 is SGHDT and CDR2 is YYEEEE. There are 16 residues in the CDR3. Written as DNA, the CDR3 is TGTGCCAGCAGCTTGGACAGCGGGGGGGCCCGTAATGAGCAGTTCTTC. This translates into CASSLDSGGARNEQFF.

This clonotype was detected a few times. The rearrangement joins TRBV10-3 to TRBJ2-7; D gene ambiguous. CDR1 and CDR2 (germline): ENHRY, SYGVKD. CDR3 size: 11 residues. Trimming removed 2 bases from V and 3 bases from J, with 2 bases in between. CDR3: CAISELYEQYF. CDR3 DNA: TGTGCCATCAGTGAGCTCTACGAGCAGTACTTC.

The chain is built from TRBV29-1 and TRBJ2-7, with 7 bases that match TRBD2. Losses at the gene ends were 6 bases for V and 6 bases for J; bases not matched to a gene: 2. Germline assignment: CDR1 SQVTM and CDR2 ANQGSEA. This CDR3 has 10 residues. CDR3 sequence reads: CSVGEGEQYF. In nucleotides, the CDR3 is TGCAGCGTCGGGGAGGGCGAGCAGTACTTC.

This clonotype was seen many times. The chain employs TRBV7-2 and TRBJ2-3; D not certain. V was clipped by 3 bases and J by 6 bases, with 10 bases between them. Germline V gives CDR1 SGHTA, CDR2 FQGNSA. This CDR3 is 13 amino acids long. CDR3 in amino acids: CASSFGMGDTQYF. Written as DNA, the CDR3 is TGTGCCAGCAGCTTTGGTATGGGGGATACGCAGTATTTT.

This clonotype was recorded a few times. The chain recombines TRBV5-1 with TRBJ2-1; D is uncertain. V shed 4 bases and J shed 10 bases, with 12 bases lying between them. Germline V lookup: CDR1 SGHRS, CDR2 YFSETQ. The length of the CDR3 is 12 residues. Here the CDR3 DNA reads TGCGCCAGCAGCGCTGGTGGGTGGGAGCAGTTCTTC. Translating gives CASSAGGWEQFF. The whole variable domain, remainder taken from reference TRBV5-1 and TRBJ2-1, is KAGVTQTPRYLIKTRGQQVTLSCSPISGHRSVSWYQQTPGQGLQFLFEYFSETQRNKGNFPGRFSGRQFSNSRSEMNVSTLELGDSALYLCASSAGGWEQFFGPGTRLTVL.

The chain combines TRBV5-1 with TRBJ2-1; no clear D gene. The CDR3 is made up of 17 amino acids. Deletions cut 0 bases from V and 3 bases from J, with 16 bases between. CDR1 SGHRS and CDR2 YFSETQ come from the germline V gene. CDR3 in DNA: TGCGCCAGCAGCTTGGCCGGTGTTGCGTCCTACTACAATGAGCAGTTCTTC. This codes for CASSLAGVASYYNEQFF.

The chain recombines TRBV7-9 with TRBJ2-1; D possibly matches TRBD1 or TRBD2 (6 bases each). This CDR3 contains 16 residues. Germline assignment: CDR1 SEHNR and CDR2 FQNEAQ (reference sequence). V was shortened by 4 bases and J by 6 bases, with 19 bases between the two germline ends. CDR3 nucleotides: TGTGCCAGCAGCTACCATTGGGGGGCAAAGGTCAATGAGCAGTTCTTC. It translates to CASSYHWGAKVNEQFF.

To note about this clonotype: A read error may explain this, as a much larger clone is one base away. The rearrangement links TRBV6-2 or TRBV6-3 to TRBJ2-1; D tentatively reads TRBD1 or TRBD2 (5 bases each). The CDR3 is made up of 15 amino acids. From germline, CDR1 is MNHEY and CDR2 SVGEGT. The CDR3 region is CAGSYAGASYNEQFF. The CDR3 DNA reads TGTGCCGGCAGTTACGCCGGGGCCTCCTACAATGAGCAGTTCTTC.

The rearrangement links TRBV27 to TRBJ2-7; 9 positions match TRBD1. The V gene's germline CDR1 is MNHEY and CDR2 SMNVEV (reference sequence). J gave up 5 bases and V 5 bases, and 13 bases lay outside the gene matches. The CDR3 is made up of 16 amino acids. CDR3 sequence: CASSPYGTGFFNEQYF. The CDR3 DNA reads TGTGCCAGCAGTCCCTACGGGACAGGGTTTTTCAACGAGCAGTACTTC.

This clonotype came up a few times. The J gene is TRBJ2-5, the V gene TRBV12-3 or TRBV12-4; a weak D match, TRBD2 (6 bases). This CDR3 spans 14 amino acids. The V end was cut by 6 bases, the J end by 1 base, with 12 bases between. CDR3 bases: TGTGCCAGCAGGTCGGGGGTGATCCAAGAGACCCAGTACTTC. This codes for CASRSGVIQETQYF.

V gene TRBV20-1 combines with J gene TRBJ2-5, with unresolved D. The length of the CDR3 is 15 residues. Germline values: CDR1 DFQATT, CDR2 SNEGSKA (reference sequence). With 1 base removed from V and 2 bases from J, the gap between germline ends came to 14 bases. CDR3: CSARGTTGRQETQYF. CDR3 sequence (DNA): TGCAGTGCTAGAGGGACGACCGGACGTCAAGAGACCCAGTACTTC.

A few counts support this clonotype. V is TRBV12-3 or TRBV12-4 and J is TRBJ2-2, with D perhaps given as TRBD1 or TRBD2 (5 bases each). CDR3 length equals 14 residues. V gave up 6 bases and J gave up 6 bases, with 14 bases separating them. CDR3 region: CASSLRGVSGELFF. CDR3 nucleotide sequence: TGTGCCAGCAGCCTCAGAGGGGTGTCCGGGGAGCTGTTTTTT.

The rearrangement links TRBV7-2 to TRBJ2-1, with TRBD2 identical over 13 bases. V gave up 4 bases and J gave up 0 bases; unmatched junction bases: 9. Germline assignment: CDR1 SGHTA and CDR2 FQGNSA. CDR3 length: 19 amino acids. The CDR3 region has the DNA TGTGCCAGCAGCTCCCCGACTAGCGGGGGGCTTTACTCCTACAATGAGCAGTTCTTC. Protein: CASSSPTSGGLYSYNEQFF.

The gene calls are TRBV5-1 and TRBJ2-5; 7 nucleotides match TRBD2. Near its end, the DNA agrees better with TRBJ2-7, so the J call may be wrong. CDR3 length: 14 amino acids. Germline assignment: CDR1 SGHRS and CDR2 YFSETQ. The CDR3 nucleotides are TGCGCCAGCAGCTTGGCGTCTTCGGGGGGCGAGCAGTACTTC. Translated, it gives CASSLASSGGEQYF.

This chain links TRBV20-1 with TRBJ2-5, with D possibly TRBD1 on 6 matching bases. V lost 6 bases, J lost 2 bases, and 10 bases lay in between. Germline CDR1 is DFQATT and CDR2 is SNEGSKA (reference sequence). The CDR3 extends over 12 amino acids. The CDR3 DNA is TGCAGTGCCCACAGGGATCAAGAGACCCAGTACTTC. This translates into CSAHRDQETQYF.

This clonotype was counted a few times. The gene calls are TRBV7-9 and TRBJ2-6; no definite D call. Deletions cut 4 bases from V and 8 bases from J, with 12 bases between. CDR3 size: 14 residues. The V gene's germline CDR1 is SEHNR and CDR2 FQNEAQ (reference sequence). CDR3 in DNA: TGTGCCAGCAGCTCGACCTGGTCGTCCAACGTCCTGACTTTC. Amino acids: CASSSTWSSNVLTF.

This clonotype has only a few counts. The chain joins TRBV5-1 to TRBJ1-2, with D possibly TRBD1 on 5 matching bases. V dropped 0 bases and J dropped 3 bases, with 12 bases sitting between them. The CDR3 spans 15 residues. The V gene's germline CDR1 is SGHRS and CDR2 YFSETQ. The CDR3 DNA reads TGCGCCAGCAGCTTGGACTCGCAGGGACACTATGGCTACACCTTC. It codes for CASSLDSQGHYGYTF.

The chain links TRBV5-1 to TRBJ1-5; no clear D. Germline values: CDR1 SGHRS, CDR2 YFSETQ. This CDR3 has 13 amino acids. Trimming removed 6 bases at V and 9 bases at J, with 16 bases between. The CDR3, as DNA: TGCGCCAGCAACAATCAGCCCTCGGGGCCCCAGCATTTT. This encodes CASNNQPSGPQHF.

This chain connects TRBV3-1 to TRBJ2-1; D is perhaps TRBD1 (6 bases). Trimming took 7 bases from V and 9 from J, leaving 16 bases between them. This CDR3 has 13 amino acids. Germline V gene lookup returns CDR1 LGHDT and CDR2 YNNKEL (reference sequence). The CDR3 spells CASKFNRASEQFF. The CDR3 bases are TGTGCCAGCAAGTTCAACAGGGCGAGTGAGCAGTTCTTC.

The CDR3 here is CASSSTTPTGGRGYTF. DNA of the CDR3: TGTGCCAGCAGTTCCACAACACCTACAGGGGGCCGTGGCTACACCTTC. J is TRBJ1-2 and V is TRBV28, with 9 positions matching TRBD1. The trim removed 4 bases at V and 7 bases at J, leaving 13 bases unmatched. Germline assignment: CDR1 MDHEN and CDR2 SYDVKM. The CDR3 is made up of 16 amino acids.

As to this clonotype: One end of the junction is discordant with germline, which a read error may explain. The chain recombines TRBV6-5 with TRBJ2-3, with a tentative D call TRBD2 (6 bases). Germline-derived CDR1 and CDR2 are MNHEY and SVGAGI. This CDR3 region has 16 residues. CDR3 bases: TGTGCCAGCAGTTACTCGCGGGACGGTAACACAGATACGCAATATTTT. Translation: CASSYSRDGNTDTQYF.

CDR3 coding DNA: TGTGCCAGCAGTGAACCAGGGGAGGGCGATGAGCAGTTCTTC. Its translation is CASSEPGEGDEQFF. V and J are TRBV25-1 and TRBJ2-1; perhaps TRBD2 as D (7 bases). The CDR3 has 14 residues. Germline-derived CDR1 and CDR2 are MGHDK and SYGVNS. V was trimmed by 2 bases and J by 8 bases, leaving 13 bases between them.

On this clonotype itself: At one end, the junction sequence differs from germline, possibly due to a read error. The chain couples TRBV20-1 to TRBJ2-5; D could derive from TRBD1 or TRBD2 (5 bases each). Looked up from germline, CDR1 is DFQATT and CDR2 is SNEGSKA (reference sequence). The length of the CDR3 is 14 residues. The CDR3 sequence is CNARGEGTQETQYF. CDR3 nucleotide sequence: TGCAATGCTAGAGGGGAAGGGACCCAAGAGACCCAGTACTTC.

The DNA for the CDR3 is TGTGCCAGCAGCTCCGGACTAGCGGGGGCCAATGAGCAGTTCTTC. The encoded protein is CASSSGLAGANEQFF. V is TRBV7-3 and J is TRBJ2-1; 13 bases line up with TRBD2. V dropped 4 bases and J dropped 6; count of bases not matched to a gene: 3. The CDR3 contains 15 residues. CDR1 is SGHTA and CDR2 is FQGTGA in the germline V gene.

In the case of this clonotype: With a much larger clone just one base away, this may be a read error. The chain uses TRBV28 and TRBJ2-5, with D possibly being TRBD2 (5 bases). The DNA end lines up better with TRBJ2-7; the J call may be wrong. CDR1 MDHEN and CDR2 SYDVKM come from the germline V gene. The CDR3 extends over 12 amino acids. The CDR3 spells CAGSSRRYEQYF. In nucleotides, the CDR3 is TGTGCCGGCAGCTCGAGGAGGTACGAGCAGTACTTC.

The chain employs TRBV6-5 and TRBJ2-3, with D uncertain. V lost 6 bases, J lost 4 bases, and 11 bases lay in between. In germline, CDR1 is MNHEY, CDR2 SVGAGI. This CDR3 has 13 amino acids. The CDR3 nucleotides are TGTGCCAGCAGCCCGGCGGATCCAGATACGCAGTATTTT. Translated: CASSPADPDTQYF.

This sequence joins TRBV4-1 and TRBJ2-3, with 8 bases lining up with TRBD2. The CDR3 is 21 residues long. CDR1 and CDR2 from the germline V gene are MGHRA and YSYEKL. Germline trimming cut 4 bases from V and 4 bases from J; bases unmatched to any gene: 25. In DNA form, the CDR3 reads TGCGCCAGCAGCCCCAGCAGGTTGGCGGGGGGCAAAGGTGGTGGAGCAGATACGCAGTATTTT. This encodes CASSPSRLAGGKGGGADTQYF.

The chain carries TRBV7-2 and TRBJ2-5, with 15 bases matching TRBD2. The J call could be wrong; TRBJ2-7 is a better fit for the DNA end. Germline V gene lookup returns CDR1 SGHTA and CDR2 FQGNSA. There are 19 residues in the CDR3. As DNA, the CDR3 is TGTGCCAGCAGCTTAACCTTCCCGGGACTAGCGGGAGGCGCGTACGAGCAGTACTTC. This sequence encodes CASSLTFPGLAGGAYEQYF.

The chain carries TRBV5-1 and TRBJ2-7; 10 positions agree with TRBD1. V shed 4 bases and J 3 bases; nucleotides not matched to a gene: 7. CDR3 length: 15 amino acids. Per the germline V gene, CDR1 is SGHRS and CDR2 is YFSETQ. This CDR3 is CASSKGQGGVYEQYF. CDR3 DNA sequence: TGCGCCAGCAGCAAAGGACAGGGGGGGGTCTACGAGCAGTACTTC.

A few counts support this clonotype. The chain has TRBV7-2 and TRBJ2-1; TRBD2 matches 7 bases. Germline-derived CDR1 and CDR2 are SGHTA and FQGNSA. This CDR3 has 15 residues. The trim removed 1 base at V and 8 bases at J, leaving 8 bases unmatched. The CDR3 protein is CASSLGAGLAHEQFF. The CDR3 coding sequence is TGTGCCAGCAGCTTAGGAGCGGGGTTAGCCCATGAGCAGTTCTTC.

The rearrangement links TRBV6-5 to TRBJ2-7, with D perhaps matching TRBD1 (6 bases). Trimming left V 4 bases short and J 1 base short, with 11 bases between. The CDR3 spans 14 residues. Germline V CDR1 and CDR2: MNHEY, SVGAGI. The CDR3 bases are TGTGCCAGCAGTTTCCACAGGGAGTCCTACGAGCAGTACTTC. Translating it yields CASSFHRESYEQYF.